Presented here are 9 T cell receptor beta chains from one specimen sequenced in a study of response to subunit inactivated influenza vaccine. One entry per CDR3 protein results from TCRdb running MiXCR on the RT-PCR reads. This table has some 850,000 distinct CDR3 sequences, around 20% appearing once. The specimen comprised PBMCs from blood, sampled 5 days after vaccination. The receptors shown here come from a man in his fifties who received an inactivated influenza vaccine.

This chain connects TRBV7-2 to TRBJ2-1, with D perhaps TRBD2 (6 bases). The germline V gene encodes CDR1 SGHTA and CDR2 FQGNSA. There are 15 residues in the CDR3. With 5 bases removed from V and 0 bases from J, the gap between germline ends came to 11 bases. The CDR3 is CASSVSGYSYNEQFF. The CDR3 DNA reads TGTGCCAGCAGCGTTAGCGGTTACTCCTACAATGAGCAGTTCTTC.

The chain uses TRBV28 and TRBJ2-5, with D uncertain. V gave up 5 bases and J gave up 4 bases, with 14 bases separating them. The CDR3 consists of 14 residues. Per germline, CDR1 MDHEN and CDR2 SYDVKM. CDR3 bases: TGTGCCAGCAGTCCCCTTTTGGGCAGAGAGACCCAGTACTTC. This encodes CASSPLLGRETQYF.

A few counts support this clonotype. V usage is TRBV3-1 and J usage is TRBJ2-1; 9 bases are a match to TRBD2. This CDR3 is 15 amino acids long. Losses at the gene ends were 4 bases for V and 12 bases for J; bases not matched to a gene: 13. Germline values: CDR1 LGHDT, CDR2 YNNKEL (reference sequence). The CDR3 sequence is CASSPLGLAIGGQFF. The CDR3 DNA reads TGTGCCAGCAGCCCCCTTGGACTAGCGATTGGGGGGCAGTTCTTC.

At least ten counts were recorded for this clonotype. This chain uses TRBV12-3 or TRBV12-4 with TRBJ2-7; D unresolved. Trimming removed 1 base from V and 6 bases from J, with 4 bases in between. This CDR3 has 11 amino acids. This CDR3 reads CASSLGFEQYF. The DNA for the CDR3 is TGTGCCAGCAGTTTAGGGTTCGAGCAGTACTTC.

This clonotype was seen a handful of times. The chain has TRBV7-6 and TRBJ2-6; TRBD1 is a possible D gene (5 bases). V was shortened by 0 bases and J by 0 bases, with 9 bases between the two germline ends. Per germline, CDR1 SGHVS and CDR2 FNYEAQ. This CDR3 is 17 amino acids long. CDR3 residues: CASSLAAGPSGANVLTF. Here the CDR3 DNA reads TGTGCCAGCAGCTTAGCAGCAGGGCCCTCTGGGGCCAACGTCCTGACTTTC.

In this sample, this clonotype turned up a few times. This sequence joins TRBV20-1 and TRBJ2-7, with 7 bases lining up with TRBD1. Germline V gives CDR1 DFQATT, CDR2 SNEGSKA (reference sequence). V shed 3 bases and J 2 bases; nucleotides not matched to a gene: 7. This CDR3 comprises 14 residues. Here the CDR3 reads CSARDMTGTYEQYF. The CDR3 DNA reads TGCAGTGCTAGGGACATGACAGGGACCTACGAGCAGTACTTC.

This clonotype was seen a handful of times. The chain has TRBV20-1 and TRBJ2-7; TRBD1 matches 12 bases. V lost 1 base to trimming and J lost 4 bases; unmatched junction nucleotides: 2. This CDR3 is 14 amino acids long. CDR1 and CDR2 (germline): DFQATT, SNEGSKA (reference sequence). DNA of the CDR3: TGCAGTGCTAGAGGGGGACAGGGGGCTTACGAGCAGTACTTC. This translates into CSARGGQGAYEQYF.

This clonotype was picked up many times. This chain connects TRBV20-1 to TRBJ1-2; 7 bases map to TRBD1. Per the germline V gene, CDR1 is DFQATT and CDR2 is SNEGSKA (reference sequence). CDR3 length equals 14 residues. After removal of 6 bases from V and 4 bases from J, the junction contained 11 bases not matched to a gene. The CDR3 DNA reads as TGCAGTGCAACCGGGACAGCGCTCCTCTATGGCTACACCTTC. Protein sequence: CSATGTALLYGYTF.

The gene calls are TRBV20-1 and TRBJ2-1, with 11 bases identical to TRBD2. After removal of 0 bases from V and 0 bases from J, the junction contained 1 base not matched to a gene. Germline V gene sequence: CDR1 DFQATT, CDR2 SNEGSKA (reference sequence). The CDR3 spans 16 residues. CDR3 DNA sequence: TGCAGTGCTAGAGATCTAGCGGGAGGCTCCTACAATGAGCAGTTCTTC. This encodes CSARDLAGGSYNEQFF.